The 6 T cell receptor beta chains below were found in one sample sequenced in a study of blood T cell repertoires in COVID-19. TCRdb's table, derived via immunoSEQ multiplex PCR, lists solely in-frame clones and lacks some. Of roughly 170,000 clones in the sample, approximately 87% were seen once. Sequences were obtained from peripheral blood. These receptors all come from a man in his 70s with active or convalescent COVID-19.

Regarding this clone: This CDR3 is also generated by other DNA sequences in the sample. The CDR3 region is CASSVTGVSSGANVLTF. The CDR3 DNA reads TGCGCCAGCAGTGTGACAGGGGTGAGCTCTGGGGCCAACGTCCTGACTTTC. V is TRBV5-1 and J is TRBJ2-6, with TRBD1 matching 8 bases. This CDR3 is built from 17 residues. The junction had 7 bases not matched to a gene; V was cut back by 5 bases and J by 0 bases. In germline, CDR1 is SGHRS, CDR2 YFSETQ.

J is TRBJ2-3 and V is TRBV6-2 or TRBV6-3, with 7 bases fitting TRBD2. The CDR3 extends over 13 amino acids. The junction had 6 bases not matched to a gene; V was cut back by 5 bases and J by 7 bases. Germline assignment: CDR1 MNHEY and CDR2 SVGEGT. In DNA, the CDR3 is TGTGCCAGCAGTGGCGGGACTACATATACGCAGTATTTT. Its translation: CASSGGTTYTQYF.

The chain combines TRBV7-2 with TRBJ2-5, with D perhaps TRBD2 (7 bases). The germline V gene encodes CDR1 SGHTA and CDR2 FQGNSA. Between the trimmed V and J ends, which lost 1 base and 5 bases, there was a span of 17 bases. The CDR3 has 16 amino acids. The DNA for the CDR3 is TGTGCCAGCAGCTTAGGTGGACGGGGGCGGGAGGAGACCCAGTACTTC. Translated: CASSLGGRGREETQYF.

The chain joins TRBV5-1 to TRBJ2-5; 8 positions match TRBD2. V lost 5 bases, J lost 5 bases, and 11 bases stayed unmatched. CDR1 is SGHRS, CDR2 YFSETQ, per germline. The CDR3 is 15 amino acids. CDR3 protein: CASSSLSGVGETQYF. CDR3 DNA sequence: TGCGCCAGCAGTTCACTTAGCGGGGTCGGGGAGACCCAGTACTTC.

The gene calls are TRBV5-1 and TRBJ2-3; maybe TRBD1 (5 bases). The CDR3 sequence is 15 residues long. The germline V gene has CDR1 SGHRS and CDR2 YFSETQ. The V end lost 2 bases, the J end lost 4 bases, and 14 bases lay between the germline ends. DNA of the CDR3: TGCGCCAGCAGCTTCTCAGGGAATAGGGCAGATACGCAGTATTTT. Residues: CASSFSGNRADTQYF.

This chain links TRBV5-1 with TRBJ2-6; D is undetermined. Germline CDR1 and CDR2: SGHRS and YFSETQ. This CDR3 spans 15 amino acids. V was trimmed by 3 bases and J by 0 bases, leaving 7 bases between them. CDR3 sequence (DNA): TGCGCCAGCAGCTCGGCAGGCTCTGGGGCCAACGTCCTGACTTTC. Residues: CASSSAGSGANVLTF.